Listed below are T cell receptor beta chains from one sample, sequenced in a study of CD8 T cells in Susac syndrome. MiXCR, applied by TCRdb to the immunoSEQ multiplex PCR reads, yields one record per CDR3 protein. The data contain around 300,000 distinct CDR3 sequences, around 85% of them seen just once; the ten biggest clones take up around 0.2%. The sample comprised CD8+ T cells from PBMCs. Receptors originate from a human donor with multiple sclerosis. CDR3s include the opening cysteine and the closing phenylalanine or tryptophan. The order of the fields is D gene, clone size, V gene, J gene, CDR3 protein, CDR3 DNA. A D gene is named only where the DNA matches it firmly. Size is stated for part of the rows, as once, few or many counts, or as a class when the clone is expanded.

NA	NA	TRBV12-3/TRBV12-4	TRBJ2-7	CASRLPGSYEQYF	TGTGCCAGCAGACTCCCGGGGTCCTACGAGCAGTACTTC
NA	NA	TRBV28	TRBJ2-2	CASSFKGSKYTGELFF	TGTGCCAGCAGTTTTAAAGGGTCGAAGTACACCGGGGAGCTGTTTTTT
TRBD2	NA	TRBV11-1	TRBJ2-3	CASSLEAGLAADTQYF	TGTGCCAGCAGCTTAGAGGCGGGACTAGCGGCAGATACGCAGTATTTT
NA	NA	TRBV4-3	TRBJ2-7	CASSQVLAYEQYF	TGCGCCAGCAGCCAGGTACTGGCGTACGAGCAGTACTTC
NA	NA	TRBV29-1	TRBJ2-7	CSVLEMEEQYF	TGCAGCGTCCTAGAAATGGAGGAGCAGTACTTC
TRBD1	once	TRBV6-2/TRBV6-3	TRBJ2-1	CASSNRGPYNEQFF	TGTGCCAGCAGTAACAGGGGGCCTTACAATGAGCAGTTCTTC
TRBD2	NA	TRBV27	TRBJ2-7	CASSTKLGLAGVEQYF	TGTGCCAGCAGTACCAAACTTGGACTAGCGGGAGTCGAGCAGTACTTC
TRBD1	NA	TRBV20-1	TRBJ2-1	CSARDGGRGHVDEQFF	TGCAGTGCTAGAGATGGAGGCAGGGGGCACGTGGATGAGCAGTTCTTC
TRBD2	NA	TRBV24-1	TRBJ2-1	CATSDEIAGSSYNEQFF	TGTGCCACCAGTGATGAAATAGCGGGAAGCTCCTACAATGAGCAGTTCTTC
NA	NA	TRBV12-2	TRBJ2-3	CASRLAPRLAGGHALSTDTQYF	TGTGCAAGTCGCTTAGCGCCTCGACTAGCGGGAGGCCATGCCCTTAGCACAGATACGCAGTATTTT
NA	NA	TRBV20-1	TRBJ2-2	CSASDSFSIGTGELFF	TGCAGTGCTAGTGACAGCTTTTCCATTGGTACCGGGGAGCTGTTTTTT
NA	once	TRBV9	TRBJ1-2	CASSPSGGQYYGYTF	TGTGCCAGCAGCCCCAGCGGTGGACAGTACTATGGCTACACCTTC
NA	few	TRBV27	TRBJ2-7	CASSLSLSYEQYF	TGTGCCAGCAGTTTGTCCCTTTCCTACGAGCAGTACTTC
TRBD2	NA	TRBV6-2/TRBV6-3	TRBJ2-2	CASSGGLAESTGELFF	TGTGCCAGCAGTGGTGGACTAGCGGAGTCCACCGGGGAGCTGTTTTTT